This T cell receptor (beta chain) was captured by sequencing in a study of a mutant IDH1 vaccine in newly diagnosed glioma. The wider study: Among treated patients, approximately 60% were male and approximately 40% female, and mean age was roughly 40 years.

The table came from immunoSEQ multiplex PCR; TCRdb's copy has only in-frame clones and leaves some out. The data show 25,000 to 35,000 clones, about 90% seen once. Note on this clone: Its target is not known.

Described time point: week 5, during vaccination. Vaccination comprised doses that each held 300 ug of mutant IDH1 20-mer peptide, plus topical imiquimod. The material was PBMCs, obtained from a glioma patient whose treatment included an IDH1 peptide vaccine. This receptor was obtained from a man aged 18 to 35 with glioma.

The CDR3 coding sequence is TGCGCCAGCAGCCAAGGACGGGAGCCCTACAATGAGCAGTTCTTC. It yields the protein CASSQGREPYNEQFF. The chain employs TRBV4-1 and TRBJ2-1; D may be TRBD2 (6 bases). Germline CDR1 is MGHRA and CDR2 is YSYEKL. Trimming pared 1 base from V and 2 bases from J, leaving 9 bases between. The CDR3 has 15 amino acids.